One sample yielded the 15 T cell receptor beta chains listed below, sequenced in a study of T cell changes during pregnancy in multiple sclerosis. Method: immunoSEQ multiplex PCR; TCRdb's copy keeps in-frame clones and lacks some. The profile shows about 20,000 clones, approximately 87% of them singletons. The material sequenced was CD8+ T cells from peripheral blood mononuclear cells, taken after pregnancy. Receptors were obtained from a female donor with multiple sclerosis, enrolled in a pregnancy study.

The genes are TRBV10-3 and TRBJ2-7; TRBD1 might be the D (6 bases). Trimming left V 0 bases short and J 4 bases short, with 13 bases between. The CDR3 covers 15 residues. Looked up from germline, CDR1 is ENHRY and CDR2 is SYGVKD. The CDR3 reads CAISESMGTRYEQYF. The DNA of the CDR3 is TGTGCCATCAGTGAGTCGATGGGGACAAGGTACGAGCAGTACTTC.

The V call is TRBV4-3, the J call TRBJ1-1, with D perhaps TRBD1 (6 bases). CDR1 and CDR2 (germline): LGHNA, YSLEER. V was clipped by 0 bases and J by 1 base, with 15 bases between them. This CDR3 contains 17 residues. The CDR3 DNA reads as TGCGCCAGCAGCCAAGATTTGGCAGGGGTCCAGAACACTGAAGCTTTCTTT. It specifies CASSQDLAGVQNTEAFF.

V and J are TRBV27 and TRBJ1-2, with D unclear. Germline V gene sequence: CDR1 MNHEY, CDR2 SMNVEV (reference sequence). The V end was cut by 2 bases, the J end by 2 bases, with 9 bases between. The CDR3 loop spans 14 amino acids. The CDR3 here is CASSLRPENYGYTF. In nucleotides, the CDR3 is TGTGCCAGCAGTTTACGTCCCGAGAACTATGGCTACACCTTC.

This clone came up once. V is TRBV6-5 and J is TRBJ1-1; 10 bases match TRBD1. Trimming took 5 bases from V and 4 from J; bases not matched to a gene: 4. Germline V CDR1 and CDR2: MNHEY, SVGAGI. CDR3 length: 14 amino acids. CDR3 amino acids: CASSDRGRVTEAFF. In nucleotides, the CDR3 is TGTGCCAGCAGTGACAGGGGGCGGGTCACTGAAGCTTTCTTT.

The table lists this clone with a few counts. The chain joins TRBV6-5 to TRBJ1-1; maybe TRBD1 (6 bases). Per germline, CDR1 MNHEY and CDR2 SVGAGI. The CDR3 covers 14 residues. Trimming took off 9 bases at V and 4 bases at J, with 18 bases between the two ends. CDR3 residues: CASYIRGYGTEAFF. In DNA form, the CDR3 reads TGTGCCAGTTATATTAGGGGGTACGGCACTGAAGCTTTCTTT.

The chain carries TRBV25-1 and TRBJ2-5, with D possibly matching TRBD2 (6 bases). In germline, CDR1 is MGHDK, CDR2 SYGVNS. The length of the CDR3 is 14 residues. Trimming shortened V by 1 base and J by 2 bases, and 8 bases separated the two germline ends. The CDR3 coding sequence is TGTGCCAGCAGTGAATTGGCGGGACAAGAGACCCAGTACTTC. As protein: CASSELAGQETQYF.

The chain has TRBV29-1 and TRBJ1-2, with TRBD1 matching 10 bases. V lost 6 bases, J lost 7 bases, and 8 bases stayed unmatched. The CDR3 runs 13 residues. The germline V gene has CDR1 SQVTM and CDR2 ANQGSEA. CDR3 residues: CSVNDRGQLGYTF. For the CDR3, the DNA is TGCAGCGTCAATGACAGGGGGCAGCTTGGCTACACCTTC.

The V and J genes are TRBV5-6 and TRBJ2-3, with D tentatively TRBD2 (5 bases). Germline V CDR1 and CDR2: SGHDT, YYEEEE. This CDR3 is 14 amino acids long. V gave up 0 bases and J gave up 2 bases, with 7 bases separating them. This CDR3 reads CASSLGGATDTQYF. CDR3 sequence (DNA): TGTGCCAGCAGCTTGGGGGGAGCCACAGATACGCAGTATTTT.

The chain recombines TRBV7-6 with TRBJ2-3; the match to TRBD2 covers 9 bases. In germline, CDR1 is SGHVS, CDR2 FNYEAQ. The CDR3 has 15 residues. Germline trimming cut 6 bases from V and 2 bases from J; bases unmatched to any gene: 6. The DNA for the CDR3 is TGTGCCAGCAGTTTCCGCGGGAGGGCCACAGATACGCAGTATTTT. It translates to CASSFRGRATDTQYF.

Here the CDR3 DNA reads TGTGCCAGCAGCTCGCCGGGACAGCGGTACGAGCAGTACTTC. Its translation: CASSSPGQRYEQYF. V and J are TRBV11-2 and TRBJ2-7; TRBD1 matches at 7 bases. CDR3 length equals 14 residues. The junction had 7 bases not matched to a gene; V was cut back by 4 bases and J by 4 bases. The germline V gene has CDR1 SGHAT and CDR2 FQNNGV.

The chain couples TRBV7-3 to TRBJ2-2; TRBD1 agrees at 9 bases. The CDR3 consists of 15 residues. Germline V gene data show CDR1 as SGHTA and CDR2 as FQGTGA. V dropped 4 bases and J dropped 5; count of bases not matched to a gene: 5. CDR3 sequence reads: CASSSLDRGTGELFF. The CDR3, as DNA: TGTGCCAGCAGCTCCCTGGACAGGGGAACCGGGGAGCTGTTTTTT.

The chain has TRBV6-4 and TRBJ2-1; TRBD2 agrees at 14 bases. Germline V gives CDR1 MRHNA, CDR2 SNTAGT. The CDR3 contains 16 residues. The V and J ends lost 7 bases and 0 bases, in that order; junction bases with no gene match: 2. The CDR3: CASTGLAGGSYNEQFF. CDR3 DNA sequence: TGTGCCAGCACTGGACTAGCGGGGGGCTCCTACAATGAGCAGTTCTTC.

The CDR3 is CASRDPDRINSPLHF. CDR3 nucleotide sequence: TGTGCCAGCAGGGACCCAGACAGGATAAATTCACCCCTCCACTTT. This chain connects TRBV6-1 to TRBJ1-6; TRBD1 might be the D (6 bases). Between the trimmed V and J ends, which lost 6 bases and 7 bases, there was a span of 16 bases. From germline, CDR1 is MNHNS and CDR2 SASEGT. This CDR3 is 15 amino acids long.

The chain has TRBV5-6 and TRBJ2-7, with a possible D match to TRBD1 (6 bases). The CDR3 is 16 residues long. The germline CDR1 and CDR2 sequences are SGHDT and YYEEEE. V was pared by 0 bases and J by 5 bases, with 18 bases between. CDR3 region: CASSLVGRDKVDEQYF. DNA for the CDR3: TGTGCCAGCAGCTTGGTCGGCCGGGACAAGGTAGACGAGCAGTACTTC.

The chain joins TRBV9 to TRBJ2-7; 8 bases match TRBD1. Germline values: CDR1 SGDLS, CDR2 YYNGEE. V trimming: 0 bases; J trimming: 6 bases; junction bases outside the gene matches: 11. The CDR3 is made up of 16 amino acids. CDR3 in amino acids: CASSVGGQEGAREQYF. The CDR3 DNA reads TGTGCCAGCAGCGTAGGGGGACAGGAGGGGGCTCGCGAGCAGTACTTC.